The 3 T cell receptor beta chains given below trace back to one sample, sequenced in a study of T cells in localized non-small cell lung cancer. Assay used: immunoSEQ multiplex PCR; TCRdb lists only in-frame clones, some missing. This table has 5,500 to 7,000 clones, roughly 84% appearing once. This specimen was peripheral blood mononuclear cells, taken before any cancer treatment. The receptors come from an older female donor with stage II lung adenocarcinoma.

This chain joins TRBV19 and TRBJ1-1; the D gene is possibly TRBD1 (6 bases). The CDR3 consists of 13 residues. Trimming removed 5 bases at V and 3 bases at J, with 10 bases between. CDR1 is LNHDA, CDR2 SQIVND, per germline (reference sequence). The DNA of the CDR3 is TGTGCCAGTAGTTTACAGGGCGACACTGAAGCTTTCTTT. Translation: CASSLQGDTEAFF.

V usage is TRBV27 and J usage is TRBJ1-1; D ambiguous. Trimming removed 2 bases from V and 1 base from J, with 5 bases in between. Germline V lookup: CDR1 MNHEY, CDR2 SMNVEV (reference sequence). The CDR3 totals 13 residues. Here the CDR3 reads CASSLGRNTEAFF. DNA of the CDR3: TGTGCCAGCAGTTTAGGGCGGAACACTGAAGCTTTCTTT.

The V call is TRBV29-1, the J call TRBJ1-1, with TRBD1 matching over 8 bases. V dropped 6 bases and J dropped 3; count of bases not matched to a gene: 6. The CDR3 spans 13 residues. Germline lookup yields CDR1 SQVTM and CDR2 ANQGSEA. CDR3 residues: CSVAGGRDTEAFF. The CDR3 coding sequence is TGCAGCGTCGCAGGGGGCAGGGACACTGAAGCTTTCTTT.